A selection of T cell receptor beta chains follows, all from one sample in a study of regulatory T cells in long-lasting Graves disease. TCRdb itself ran the multiplex PCR reads through MiXCR, one entry per CDR3 protein. The repertoire consists of about 370,000 distinct CDR3 sequences, with 15% to 17% occurring once and the leading ten covering about a fifth. The specimen was peripheral blood mononuclear cells (PBMCs), collected at new diagnosis, from a patient treated with antithyroid drugs. All receptors derive from a female donor with Graves disease. The CDR3 runs from the conserved cysteine through the conserved F or W. A D gene is named only where the DNA matches it firmly. The size of a clone is reported for some rows only, either as once, few or many, or as a class for expanded clones.

NA	15	TRBV7-9	TRBJ1-4	NA	TGTGCCAGCAGCTTACTTGACCTCCCTAATGAAAAACTGTTTTTT	CASSLLDLPNEKLFF
TRBD2	14	TRBV2	TRBJ2-1	many	TGTGCCAGCACTCTAGCGGGAGCCTACAATGAGCAGTTCTTC	CASTLAGAYNEQFF
NA	15	TRBV12-3/TRBV12-4	TRBJ2-2	many	TGTGCCAGCAGTTTTATTCGGGGGGCCGCCGGGGAGCTGTTTTTT	CASSFIRGAAGELFF
TRBD1	15	TRBV3-1	TRBJ2-1	few	TGTGCCAGCAGCCAAGTTACAGGGGGCGGGGATGAGCAGTTCTTC	CASSQVTGGGDEQFF
NA	16	TRBV6-2/TRBV6-3	TRBJ1-1	many	TGTGCCAGCAGTTACTCTCCCACACCGGCGGACACTGAAGCTTTCTTT	CASSYSPTPADTEAFF
NA	14	TRBV4-1	TRBJ2-1	NA	TGCGCCAGCAGCCCGCCCGGGGGGCCCAATGAGCAGTTCTTC	CASSPPGGPNEQFF
TRBD2	16	TRBV6-5	TRBJ2-1	NA	TGTGCCAGCAGTTACTCCGGGACTAGCGGGTTCAATGAGCAGTTCTTC	CASSYSGTSGFNEQFF
NA	14	TRBV15	TRBJ1-2	many	TGTGCCACCAGCAGAGGACGGGTCGGGTATGGCTACACCTTC	CATSRGRVGYGYTF
TRBD2	18	TRBV9	TRBJ2-2	NA	TGTGCCAGCAGTGACCACACGGGGGGGGCGACGAACACCGGGGAGCTGTTTTTT	CASSDHTGGATNTGELFF
TRBD2	18	TRBV7-2	TRBJ2-3	NA	TGTGCCAGCAGCTTGAGTGGGGGACTAGCGGGATACGGGGATACGCAGTATTTT	CASSLSGGLAGYGDTQYF
NA	16	TRBV2	TRBJ2-5	many	TGTGCCAGCAGCCCCCGTCCGGGACTGGGGGATAAGACCCAGTACTTC	CASSPRPGLGDKTQYF
TRBD1	15	TRBV6-1	TRBJ2-3	many	TGTGCCAGCAGGCCTGGGACAGGGTTGTCGGGTACGCAGTATTTT	CASRPGTGLSGTQYF
TRBD1	15	TRBV6-1	TRBJ1-3	NA	TGTGCCACCAAACGGGGACAGGGAGGCGGAAACACCATATATTTT	CATKRGQGGGNTIYF
NA	13	TRBV6-1	TRBJ2-5	NA	TGTGCCAGCACAGGCGGGGTCGAAGAGACCCAGTACTTC	CASTGGVEETQYF
TRBD1	20	TRBV12-3/TRBV12-4	TRBJ2-3	many	TGTGCCAGCAACGGGGGGGAACGGGACAGGGGGCCATCGGAGACAGATACGCAGTATTTT	CASNGGERDRGPSETDTQYF
NA	13	TRBV5-5	TRBJ1-2	many	TGTGCCAGCAGCTTGAGGCAGGGGTTCGGCTACACCTTC	CASSLRQGFGYTF
TRBD2	17	TRBV5-1	TRBJ2-3	many	TGCGCCAGCAGCCCCCTGACTAGCGGGGGTGGCACAGATACGCAGTATTTT	CASSPLTSGGGTDTQYF
TRBD1	10	TRBV20-1	TRBJ1-4	many	TGCAGTGCTCGGGACAGCAAACTGTTTTTT	CSARDSKLFF
NA	15	TRBV2	TRBJ2-7	many	TGTGCCAGCAGCCTCGGGGTAGCGGACGCCCACGAGCAGTACTTC	CASSLGVADAHEQYF
NA	15	TRBV19	TRBJ1-5	NA	TGTGCCAGTACCCGAGGGAGGACTCCAGGACAGCCCCAGCATTTT	CASTRGRTPGQPQHF
NA	16	TRBV11-2	TRBJ2-7	many	TGTGCCAGCAGCTCCCTGGCACCCCGCGGGCCCTACGAGCAGTACTTC	CASSSLAPRGPYEQYF
TRBD1	18	TRBV27	TRBJ2-3	NA	TGTGCCAGCTCACCGGACAGGGGCCGGGGAGAGGGCACAGATACGCAGTATTTT	CASSPDRGRGEGTDTQYF
NA	13	TRBV6-1	TRBJ1-5	few	TGTGCCAGCAGATTCCACAGGAATCAGCCCCAGCATTTT	CASRFHRNQPQHF